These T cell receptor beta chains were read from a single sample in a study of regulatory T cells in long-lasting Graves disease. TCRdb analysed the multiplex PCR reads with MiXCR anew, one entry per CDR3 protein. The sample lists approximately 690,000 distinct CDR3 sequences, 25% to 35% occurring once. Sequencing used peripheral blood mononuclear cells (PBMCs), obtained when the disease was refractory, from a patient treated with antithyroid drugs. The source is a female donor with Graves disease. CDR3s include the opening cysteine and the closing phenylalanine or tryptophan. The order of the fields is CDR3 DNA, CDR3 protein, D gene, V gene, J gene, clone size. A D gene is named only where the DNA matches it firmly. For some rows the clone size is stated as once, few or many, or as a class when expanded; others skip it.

cdr3_nt: TGCGCCAGCAGCCAAGTTGTCCAGCATGAAAAACTGTTTTTT
cdr3_aa: CASSQVVQHEKLFF
d_call: .
v_call: TRBV4-1
j_call: TRBJ1-4
clone_size: once

cdr3_nt: TGTGCCAGCAGGCCGGGACCCCTCCCGGGCAATCAGCCCCAGCATTTT
cdr3_aa: CASRPGPLPGNQPQHF
d_call: .
v_call: TRBV6-1
j_call: TRBJ1-5
clone_size: few

cdr3_nt: TGTGCTAGCAGTTTAGTAGGACAGGGCGATCAGCCCCAGCATTTT
cdr3_aa: CASSLVGQGDQPQHF
d_call: TRBD1
v_call: TRBV12-3/TRBV12-4
j_call: TRBJ1-5
clone_size: .

cdr3_nt: TGTGCCAGCAGTTCATCCGGGACAGGGGAGCAGGGGGATGGCTACACCTTC
cdr3_aa: CASSSSGTGEQGDGYTF
d_call: TRBD1
v_call: TRBV28
j_call: TRBJ1-2
clone_size: .

cdr3_nt: TGTGCCAGCAGTCTAGCGGGACGACGGGAGACCCAGTACTTC
cdr3_aa: CASSLAGRRETQYF
d_call: TRBD2
v_call: TRBV11-2
j_call: TRBJ2-5
clone_size: many

cdr3_nt: TGCAGTGCGCAGACTAGCGGGAGGGCCGGAGAGACCCAGTACTTC
cdr3_aa: CSAQTSGRAGETQYF
d_call: TRBD2
v_call: TRBV20-1
j_call: TRBJ2-5
clone_size: .

cdr3_nt: TGTGCCAGCAGTTACGCACAGGGAGCTGGAAACACCATATATTTT
cdr3_aa: CASSYAQGAGNTIYF
d_call: .
v_call: TRBV6-2/TRBV6-3
j_call: TRBJ1-3
clone_size: .

cdr3_nt: TGTGCCAGCAGCTTACCTCCGGGACAGGGGATCCTTTCTGGAAACACCATATATTTT
cdr3_aa: CASSLPPGQGILSGNTIYF
d_call: TRBD1
v_call: TRBV7-9
j_call: TRBJ1-3
clone_size: .

cdr3_nt: TGTGCCAGCAGTCAACCGGGACAGAACTATGGCTACACCTTC
cdr3_aa: CASSQPGQNYGYTF
d_call: TRBD1
v_call: TRBV12-3/TRBV12-4
j_call: TRBJ1-2
clone_size: many

cdr3_nt: TGTGCCAGCAGTGCATACCGGGACAACAATCAGCCCCAGCATTTT
cdr3_aa: CASSAYRDNNQPQHF
d_call: .
v_call: TRBV28
j_call: TRBJ1-5
clone_size: many

cdr3_nt: TGTGCCAGCAGCACTCCGGGACTAGCTTCAGATACGCAGTATTTT
cdr3_aa: CASSTPGLASDTQYF
d_call: TRBD2
v_call: TRBV6-2/TRBV6-3
j_call: TRBJ2-3
clone_size: .

cdr3_nt: TGCGCCAGCAGCTTGGTCAGTAACACCGGGGAGCTGTTTTTT
cdr3_aa: CASSLVSNTGELFF
d_call: .
v_call: TRBV5-1
j_call: TRBJ2-2
clone_size: .

cdr3_nt: TGTGCCAGCAGCTTAGATTGGGACCCACCCAGCGAGCAGTACTTC
cdr3_aa: CASSLDWDPPSEQYF
d_call: .
v_call: TRBV13
j_call: TRBJ2-7
clone_size: .

cdr3_nt: TGCAGCGTTGGAAGGGGGAGCAATCAGCCCCAGCATTTT
cdr3_aa: CSVGRGSNQPQHF
d_call: .
v_call: TRBV29-1
j_call: TRBJ1-5
clone_size: .

cdr3_nt: TGTGCCAGCAGGGTTTACCTCGTGGGGGCCGAAGCTTTCTTT
cdr3_aa: CASRVYLVGAEAFF
d_call: .
v_call: TRBV2
j_call: TRBJ1-1
clone_size: many

cdr3_nt: TGTGCCTGGAAGTTCGACGGATATTCACCCCTCCACTTT
cdr3_aa: CAWKFDGYSPLHF
d_call: .
v_call: TRBV30
j_call: TRBJ1-6
clone_size: .

cdr3_nt: TGTGCCAGCAGCCGTCGGACGGCGAGCTCTGGAAACACCATATATTTT
cdr3_aa: CASSRRTASSGNTIYF
d_call: .
v_call: TRBV7-8
j_call: TRBJ1-3
clone_size: .

cdr3_nt: TGTGCCAGCAGCTTGGGGGTGTCAGGGTCGGGCTACACCTTC
cdr3_aa: CASSLGVSGSGYTF
d_call: .
v_call: TRBV11-2
j_call: TRBJ1-2
clone_size: many

cdr3_nt: TGTGCCAGCAGTTTGTCTGCGACAGGCGCTGAAGCTTTCTTT
cdr3_aa: CASSLSATGAEAFF
d_call: .
v_call: TRBV6-2/TRBV6-3
j_call: TRBJ1-1
clone_size: .

cdr3_nt: TGTGCCAGCAGTGGGCCAGGTCCCGGAGGAGAGACCCAGTACTTC
cdr3_aa: CASSGPGPGGETQYF
d_call: .
v_call: TRBV2
j_call: TRBJ2-5
clone_size: few

cdr3_nt: TGTGCCAGCAGCCAACGTGGGGCGGTCTACGAGCAGTACTTC
cdr3_aa: CASSQRGAVYEQYF
d_call: .
v_call: TRBV3-1
j_call: TRBJ2-7
clone_size: .

cdr3_nt: TGTGCCAGCAGTTCCCGGGACTCTTACAATGAGCAGTTCTTC
cdr3_aa: CASSSRDSYNEQFF
d_call: .
v_call: TRBV12-3/TRBV12-4
j_call: TRBJ2-1
clone_size: .

cdr3_nt: TGTGCCTCCACCCAGGGAAGAGACACTGAAGCTTTCTTT
cdr3_aa: CASTQGRDTEAFF
d_call: .
v_call: TRBV30
j_call: TRBJ1-1
clone_size: .

cdr3_nt: TGTGCCAGCAGCTTACGGGTGAGCGGTTATGAGCAGTTCTTC
cdr3_aa: CASSLRVSGYEQFF
d_call: .
v_call: TRBV11-2
j_call: TRBJ2-1
clone_size: .

cdr3_nt: TGCAGTGCTAGAGATAGCGGTGGCAGCTCCTACGAGCAGTACTTC
cdr3_aa: CSARDSGGSSYEQYF
d_call: .
v_call: TRBV20-1
j_call: TRBJ2-7
clone_size: many

cdr3_nt: TGTGCCAGCAGCTTAATCGGGGTCACTGAAGCTTTCTTT
cdr3_aa: CASSLIGVTEAFF
d_call: .
v_call: TRBV28
j_call: TRBJ1-1
clone_size: few

cdr3_nt: TGTGCCAGCATCCCGGGACACAGTAAGAACACTGAAGCTTTCTTT
cdr3_aa: CASIPGHSKNTEAFF
d_call: .
v_call: TRBV6-1
j_call: TRBJ1-1
clone_size: .

cdr3_nt: TGCAGCGTTGAGGAGAGGACAGGGGCGACTGAAGCTTTCTTT
cdr3_aa: CSVEERTGATEAFF
d_call: TRBD1
v_call: TRBV29-1
j_call: TRBJ1-1
clone_size: .

cdr3_nt: TGTGCTAGTGGGACTGACAGGTTCTATGGCTACACCTTC
cdr3_aa: CASGTDRFYGYTF
d_call: .
v_call: TRBV12-5
j_call: TRBJ1-2
clone_size: few

cdr3_nt: TGTGCCACCAGCAGAGGGGACAGGGTGGGCGGGGAGCTGTTTTTT
cdr3_aa: CATSRGDRVGGELFF
d_call: TRBD1
v_call: TRBV15
j_call: TRBJ2-2
clone_size: .

cdr3_nt: TGCAGCGTCGGACAGGGGGGGGCCTACGAGCAGTACTTC
cdr3_aa: CSVGQGGAYEQYF
d_call: TRBD1
v_call: TRBV29-1
j_call: TRBJ2-7
clone_size: .

cdr3_nt: TGTGCCAGCAGTTCCCTCTCTTTGACGAACTCCTACGAGCAGTACTTC
cdr3_aa: CASSSLSLTNSYEQYF
d_call: .
v_call: TRBV6-9
j_call: TRBJ2-7
clone_size: .

cdr3_nt: TGTGCCAGCAGTCGTACCCAGGGTGGAAGCTACACCTTC
cdr3_aa: CASSRTQGGSYTF
d_call: .
v_call: TRBV12-3/TRBV12-4
j_call: TRBJ1-2
clone_size: many